The rows below give T cell receptor beta chains drawn from one sample of a study of T cell repertoires in ileal Crohn's disease. The repertoire was sequenced with immunoSEQ multiplex PCR; TCRdb's copy has only in-frame clones and lacks some. The data contain around 33,000 clones, 80% of them singletons. Sequencing used ileal tissue. The receptors stem from an adult with Crohn's disease. CDR3s include the opening cysteine and the closing phenylalanine or tryptophan. The order of the fields is D gene, J gene, clone size, V gene, CDR3 DNA, CDR3 protein. A D gene is named only where the DNA matches it firmly. Clone size is not always given. Where it is, it says once, few, many or a class for expanded clones.

d_call: .; j_call: TRBJ2-1; clone_size: .; v_call: TRBV2; cdr3_nt: TGTGCCAGTAGGTTCGGACAGTACAATGAGCAGTTCTTC; cdr3_aa: CASRFGQYNEQFF
d_call: .; j_call: TRBJ2-3; clone_size: .; v_call: TRBV5-1; cdr3_nt: TGCGCCAGCAGCTTGGTTAGCGGCTACACAGATACGCAGTATTTT; cdr3_aa: CASSLVSGYTDTQYF
d_call: TRBD1; j_call: TRBJ2-7; clone_size: .; v_call: TRBV6-1; cdr3_nt: TGTGCCAGCAGTGAATCCGGGGACAGCTCCTACGAGCAGTACTTC; cdr3_aa: CASSESGDSSYEQYF
d_call: TRBD2; j_call: TRBJ2-1; clone_size: .; v_call: TRBV5-1; cdr3_nt: TGCGCCAGCAGCTTGGCGGGGGGAGTCTACAATGAGCAGTTCTTC; cdr3_aa: CASSLAGGVYNEQFF
d_call: .; j_call: TRBJ2-4; clone_size: .; v_call: TRBV5-1; cdr3_nt: TGCGCCAGCAGCTCAACTCAGGGGTCCAAAAACATTCAGTACTTC; cdr3_aa: CASSSTQGSKNIQYF
d_call: TRBD1; j_call: TRBJ2-2; clone_size: .; v_call: TRBV7-6; cdr3_nt: TGTGCCAGCAGCTTAGGGACAGGGCCCACCGGGGAGCTGTTTTTT; cdr3_aa: CASSLGTGPTGELFF
d_call: .; j_call: TRBJ1-6; clone_size: .; v_call: TRBV19; cdr3_nt: TGTGCCAGTACCCCCACGAGGGGGGGGAAGCCAAATTCACCCCTCCACTTT; cdr3_aa: CASTPTRGGKPNSPLHF
d_call: TRBD2; j_call: TRBJ2-2; clone_size: few; v_call: TRBV10-3; cdr3_nt: TGTGCCATCAGTCCCGGGACTAGCGGGGGTGGCGCGAACACCGGGGAGCTGTTTTTT; cdr3_aa: CAISPGTSGGGANTGELFF
d_call: .; j_call: TRBJ2-1; clone_size: .; v_call: TRBV30; cdr3_nt: TGTGCCTGGAGCCGCCGGGAAGGCTCCTACAATGAGCAGTTCTTC; cdr3_aa: CAWSRREGSYNEQFF
d_call: .; j_call: TRBJ2-7; clone_size: .; v_call: TRBV4-1; cdr3_nt: TGCGCCAGCAGCCCTGCGGGACTTAGGGGCTACGAGCAGTACTTC; cdr3_aa: CASSPAGLRGYEQYF
d_call: TRBD1; j_call: TRBJ2-2; clone_size: .; v_call: TRBV9; cdr3_nt: TGTGCCAGCAGCCACCCATGGGCGACAGGGACAAAGAACACCGGGGAGCTGTTTTTT; cdr3_aa: CASSHPWATGTKNTGELFF
d_call: TRBD2; j_call: TRBJ2-7; clone_size: .; v_call: TRBV5-4; cdr3_nt: TGTGCCAGCAGCTCACAAAGCGGGGCCTACGAGCAGTACTTC; cdr3_aa: CASSSQSGAYEQYF
d_call: .; j_call: TRBJ1-5; clone_size: once; v_call: TRBV2; cdr3_nt: TGTGCCAGCAGGGGACTGGCGAATAGCAATCAGCCCCAGCATTTT; cdr3_aa: CASRGLANSNQPQHF
d_call: TRBD2; j_call: TRBJ2-3; clone_size: .; v_call: TRBV9; cdr3_nt: TGTGCCGGAACTGTACGGGAGGGCCCGGACGCAGATACGCAGTATTTT; cdr3_aa: CAGTVREGPDADTQYF
d_call: TRBD1; j_call: TRBJ2-5; clone_size: .; v_call: TRBV5-4; cdr3_nt: TGTGCCAGCAGCCAGGGGGCGAGGCAAGAGACCCAGTACTTC; cdr3_aa: CASSQGARQETQYF
d_call: .; j_call: TRBJ1-2; clone_size: .; v_call: TRBV5-1; cdr3_nt: TGCGCCAGCAGCATGGACAGCTTCTATGGCTACACCTTC; cdr3_aa: CASSMDSFYGYTF
d_call: TRBD1; j_call: TRBJ2-1; clone_size: .; v_call: TRBV5-4; cdr3_nt: TGTGCCAGCAGCCCGGACAGGGACTACAATGAGCAGTTCTTC; cdr3_aa: CASSPDRDYNEQFF
d_call: TRBD2; j_call: TRBJ2-4; clone_size: once; v_call: TRBV10-3; cdr3_nt: TGTGCCATCAGTGCCTTTGCAGCGGGATTGCCCAAAAACATTCAGTACTTC; cdr3_aa: CAISAFAAGLPKNIQYF
d_call: TRBD2; j_call: TRBJ2-5; clone_size: .; v_call: TRBV7-2; cdr3_nt: TGTGCCAGCAGCTTAGTAGCGGGGGGGCGAGAGACCCAGTACTTC; cdr3_aa: CASSLVAGGRETQYF
d_call: TRBD2; j_call: TRBJ2-1; clone_size: .; v_call: TRBV15; cdr3_nt: TGTGCCACCAGCGGCGGGGGGTACTCCTACAATGAGCAGTTCTTC; cdr3_aa: CATSGGGYSYNEQFF
d_call: TRBD2; j_call: TRBJ2-1; clone_size: .; v_call: TRBV27; cdr3_nt: TGTGCCAGCAGTAACGGACTAGCTGCTGGCAAGGGCAATGAGCAGTTCTTC; cdr3_aa: CASSNGLAAGKGNEQFF
d_call: TRBD1; j_call: TRBJ2-5; clone_size: .; v_call: TRBV9; cdr3_nt: TGTGCCAGCAGCGAGCGGGGACAGGGGAGGGAGACCCAGTACTTC; cdr3_aa: CASSERGQGRETQYF
d_call: .; j_call: TRBJ2-2; clone_size: .; v_call: TRBV10-3; cdr3_nt: TGTGCCTCCGGGGCCGGGGGACGGGAGTACACCGGGGAGCTGTTTTTT; cdr3_aa: CASGAGGREYTGELFF
d_call: .; j_call: TRBJ1-1; clone_size: once; v_call: TRBV18; cdr3_nt: TGTGCCAGCTCACCACTTCAGGGAACATATGGGGCTTTCTTT; cdr3_aa: CASSPLQGTYGAFF
d_call: .; j_call: TRBJ1-1; clone_size: .; v_call: TRBV6-1; cdr3_nt: TGTGCCAGCCGGGGTTGGGGGGACGCTGAAGCTTTCTTT; cdr3_aa: CASRGWGDAEAFF
d_call: TRBD1; j_call: TRBJ2-6; clone_size: .; v_call: TRBV18; cdr3_nt: TGTGCCAGCTCACCGGGTTGGGACAGGGGCTCTGGGGCCAACGTCCTGACTTTC; cdr3_aa: CASSPGWDRGSGANVLTF
d_call: .; j_call: TRBJ1-1; clone_size: .; v_call: TRBV4-1; cdr3_nt: TGCGCCAGCAGCCACTCGGGACTCCTGAACACTGAAGCTTTCTTT; cdr3_aa: CASSHSGLLNTEAFF
d_call: TRBD2; j_call: TRBJ2-2; clone_size: .; v_call: TRBV19; cdr3_nt: TGTGCCAGTATCGTCCCTCTGGGAGGGAGGGGTCGTGGGCTGTTTTTT; cdr3_aa: CASIVPLGGRGRGLFF
d_call: .; j_call: TRBJ2-2; clone_size: .; v_call: TRBV19; cdr3_nt: TGTGCCACTACCCCTACGGGAGTCGGGGAGCTGTTTTTT; cdr3_aa: CATTPTGVGELFF
d_call: .; j_call: TRBJ1-1; clone_size: few; v_call: TRBV6-5; cdr3_nt: TGTGCCAGCAGAGAAAGTAGGGGGAACACTGAAGCTTTCTTT; cdr3_aa: CASRESRGNTEAFF
d_call: .; j_call: TRBJ1-2; clone_size: .; v_call: TRBV6-5; cdr3_nt: TGTGCCAGCAGTTTATCGAGACAGGCTGGCTACACCTTC; cdr3_aa: CASSLSRQAGYTF
d_call: TRBD1; j_call: TRBJ1-3; clone_size: .; v_call: TRBV4-2; cdr3_nt: TGTGCCAGCAGCCAACGACAGGGCGGGGCGGGAAACACCATATATTTT; cdr3_aa: CASSQRQGGAGNTIYF
d_call: .; j_call: TRBJ1-5; clone_size: .; v_call: TRBV9; cdr3_nt: TGTGCCAGCGGAACAGCGGATAGCAATCAGCCCCAGCATTTT; cdr3_aa: CASGTADSNQPQHF
d_call: .; j_call: TRBJ1-1; clone_size: once; v_call: TRBV5-1; cdr3_nt: TGCGCCAGCAGCTGGGGCGACTGGCTCGCTGAAGCTTTCTTT; cdr3_aa: CASSWGDWLAEAFF
d_call: TRBD2; j_call: TRBJ2-7; clone_size: .; v_call: TRBV12-5; cdr3_nt: TGTGCTAGTGGGGGCCGCGGGGGGTACGAGCAGTACTTC; cdr3_aa: CASGGRGGYEQYF
d_call: .; j_call: TRBJ1-1; clone_size: .; v_call: TRBV11-2; cdr3_nt: TGTGCCAGCAGCTTAGGCAGGGGTGGGATGAACACTGAAGCTTTCTTT; cdr3_aa: CASSLGRGGMNTEAFF
d_call: TRBD1; j_call: TRBJ1-4; clone_size: .; v_call: TRBV2; cdr3_nt: TGTGCCAGCAGTGAGGACAGGTTCAGCGAAAAACTGTTTTTT; cdr3_aa: CASSEDRFSEKLFF
d_call: .; j_call: TRBJ2-7; clone_size: .; v_call: TRBV29-1; cdr3_nt: TGCAGCGTTGAAGAGCGAGGGGGCGAGCAGTACTTC; cdr3_aa: CSVEERGGEQYF
d_call: .; j_call: TRBJ2-3; clone_size: .; v_call: TRBV7-3; cdr3_nt: TGTGCCAGCAGCGTTCGTGCGGGTGGTACGCAGTATTTT; cdr3_aa: CASSVRAGGTQYF
d_call: .; j_call: TRBJ1-1; clone_size: .; v_call: TRBV7-6; cdr3_nt: TGTGCCAGCAGCTTAGTGGGGGGGGGCACTGAAGCTTTCTTT; cdr3_aa: CASSLVGGGTEAFF
d_call: TRBD1; j_call: TRBJ2-2; clone_size: once; v_call: TRBV27; cdr3_nt: TGTGCCAGCAGTCGGACAGGGTACACCGGGGAGCTGTTTTTT; cdr3_aa: CASSRTGYTGELFF
d_call: TRBD1; j_call: TRBJ1-2; clone_size: .; v_call: TRBV6-5; cdr3_nt: TGTGCCAGCAGTCCCCAGGGGGCGCGAAGCTATGGCTACACCTTC; cdr3_aa: CASSPQGARSYGYTF